The rows below give T cell receptor beta chains drawn from one sample of a study of Ad26.COV2.S vaccination and SARS-CoV-2 variants. Sequenced by immunoSEQ multiplex PCR; TCRdb stores in-frame clones only, minus some. In the table there are about 350,000 clones, more than 75% of which are singletons. The source was peripheral blood, collected in a trial of Ad26.COV2.S vaccine versus placebo. Source of these receptors: a person between 18 and 59 years old who received the Ad26.COV2.S COVID-19 vaccine or a placebo. Each CDR3 is given with its conserved first and last residue. Each record gives: V gene, J gene, D gene, clone size, CDR3 DNA, CDR3 protein. D genes are given only for firm matches. The listing skips clone size in some rows; elsewhere it reads once, few, many or a size class.

>TRBV4-3|TRBJ2-7|-|-
TGCGCCAGCAGCCAAGATGTATACAGCTCCTACGAGCAGTACTTC
CASSQDVYSSYEQYF
>TRBV27|TRBJ1-6|-|once
TGTGCCAGCAGTTTACCACTCGGTGGGGGGCGTAATTCACCCCTCCACTTT
CASSLPLGGGRNSPLHF
>TRBV5-8|TRBJ2-5|-|-
TGTGCCAGCAGCCTCAAGGTGGCGACCCAGTACTTC
CASSLKVATQYF
>TRBV3-1/TRBV3-2|TRBJ2-1|-|-
TGTGCCAGCAGCCAAGATCTCCGGGGGCAGGAGCAGTTCTTC
CASSQDLRGQEQFF
>TRBV5-1|TRBJ1-2|-|-
TGCGCCAGCAGCTTGGCCGGTTCCGGGGCCGCCTATGGCTACACCTTC
CASSLAGSGAAYGYTF
>TRBV19|TRBJ2-3|-|-
TGTGCCAGTAGTATTTACGGGACGGGCCCTTATACGCAGTATTTT
CASSIYGTGPYTQYF
>TRBV3-1/TRBV3-2|TRBJ2-7|TRBD1|-
TGTGCCAGCAGCCAAAGACAGGGGGTAGCGAACGAGCAGTACTTC
CASSQRQGVANEQYF
>TRBV4-3|TRBJ2-5|-|few
TGCGCCAGCAGCAGCTCAAGGTTAGAGACCCAGTACTTC
CASSSSRLETQYF
>TRBV6-5|TRBJ2-7|-|-
TGTGCCACCCAAAACTCCTACGAGCAGTACTTC
CATQNSYEQYF
>TRBV27|TRBJ1-1|-|-
TGTGCCAGCAGTTTCGGGACCCTAGACACTGAAGCTTTCTTT
CASSFGTLDTEAFF